These T cell receptor beta chains were read from a single sample in a study of T-cell reconstitution after alpha-beta-depleted transplantation in children. TCRdb re-derived calls from the PCR reads in MiXCR, one entry per CDR3 protein. This sample has around 440,000 distinct CDR3 sequences, with roughly a tenth found just once. The sample consisted of PBMCs, taken before TCRalphabeta/CD19-depleted stem cell transplant. Every receptor here comes from a child aged 2 to 15 with inherited bone marrow failure, due to receive a stem cell transplant. CDR3s include the opening cysteine and the closing phenylalanine or tryptophan. D genes are given only for firm matches. Clone size appears in some rows only: once, few, many, or a class for an expanded clone.

j_call: TRBJ2-1
v_call: TRBV19
d_call: TRBD2
clone_size: NA
cdr3_aa: CASQAGGSYNEQFF
cdr3_nt: TGTGCCAGCCAAGCGGGAGGGTCTTACAATGAGCAGTTCTTC

j_call: TRBJ1-3
v_call: TRBV4-3
d_call: NA
clone_size: NA
cdr3_aa: CASSQDPHRDFGNTIYF
cdr3_nt: TGCGCCAGCAGCCAAGATCCCCACAGGGACTTTGGAAACACCATATATTTT

j_call: TRBJ2-5
v_call: TRBV3-1
d_call: NA
clone_size: NA
cdr3_aa: CASSPTLTGDGTQYF
cdr3_nt: TGTGCCAGCAGCCCGACATTGACAGGTGATGGGACCCAGTACTTC

j_call: TRBJ2-6
v_call: TRBV5-6
d_call: NA
clone_size: many
cdr3_aa: CASSLERGSGANVLTF
cdr3_nt: TGTGCCAGCAGCTTGGAACGAGGATCTGGGGCCAACGTCCTGACTTTC

j_call: TRBJ2-1
v_call: TRBV4-2
d_call: NA
clone_size: few
cdr3_aa: CASSQEEIYNEQFF
cdr3_nt: TGTGCCAGCAGCCAGGAGGAAATATACAATGAGCAGTTCTTC

j_call: TRBJ1-1
v_call: TRBV29-1
d_call: NA
clone_size: many
cdr3_aa: CSGDVEGLEAFF
cdr3_nt: TGCAGCGGCGACGTGGAGGGGCTGGAGGCTTTCTTT

j_call: TRBJ1-2
v_call: TRBV30
d_call: NA
clone_size: NA
cdr3_aa: CAWIRGNYGYTF
cdr3_nt: TGTGCCTGGATAAGGGGAAACTATGGCTACACCTTC

j_call: TRBJ1-5
v_call: TRBV20-1
d_call: TRBD1
clone_size: NA
cdr3_aa: CSASPLQGAGQPQHF
cdr3_nt: TGCAGTGCTAGTCCCCTACAGGGGGCGGGACAGCCCCAGCATTTT

j_call: TRBJ1-4
v_call: TRBV12-3/TRBV12-4
d_call: NA
clone_size: few
cdr3_aa: CASSLVVEKLFF
cdr3_nt: TGTGCCAGCAGTTTAGTTGTGGAAAAACTGTTTTTT

j_call: TRBJ1-2
v_call: TRBV3-1
d_call: NA
clone_size: few
cdr3_aa: CASTPARGGYTF
cdr3_nt: TGTGCCAGCACCCCGGCCCGAGGCGGCTACACCTTC

j_call: TRBJ2-6
v_call: TRBV4-2
d_call: NA
clone_size: many
cdr3_aa: CASSHPSSGANVLTF
cdr3_nt: TGTGCCAGCAGCCACCCCTCCTCTGGGGCCAACGTCCTGACTTTC

j_call: TRBJ2-1
v_call: TRBV13
d_call: NA
clone_size: many
cdr3_aa: CASSPGIGPYNEQFF
cdr3_nt: TGTGCCAGCAGCCCCGGAATAGGGCCATACAATGAGCAGTTCTTC

j_call: TRBJ2-4
v_call: TRBV5-5
d_call: NA
clone_size: many
cdr3_aa: CASSLLDIQYF
cdr3_nt: TGTGCCAGCAGCCTCCTTGACATTCAGTACTTC

j_call: TRBJ2-1
v_call: TRBV5-1
d_call: TRBD2
clone_size: NA
cdr3_aa: CASSLIAGGFGNEQFF
cdr3_nt: TGCGCCAGCAGCTTGATAGCGGGAGGGTTTGGCAATGAGCAGTTCTTC

j_call: TRBJ2-6
v_call: TRBV4-3
d_call: NA
clone_size: many
cdr3_aa: CASSQQTAIGANVLTF
cdr3_nt: TGCGCCAGCAGCCAACAAACAGCTATTGGGGCCAACGTCCTGACTTTC

j_call: TRBJ1-2
v_call: TRBV7-9
d_call: NA
clone_size: many
cdr3_aa: CASSPLSPSYGYTF
cdr3_nt: TGTGCCAGCAGCCCGCTGTCGCCATCCTATGGCTACACCTTC

j_call: TRBJ2-1
v_call: TRBV11-2
d_call: TRBD2
clone_size: many
cdr3_aa: CASSLDGGLAGNYNEQFF
cdr3_nt: TGTGCCAGCAGCTTAGATGGGGGACTAGCGGGAAACTACAATGAGCAGTTCTTC

j_call: TRBJ2-5
v_call: TRBV29-1
d_call: NA
clone_size: NA
cdr3_aa: CSAGTYRVETQYF
cdr3_nt: TGCAGCGCGGGAACGTATAGGGTAGAGACCCAGTACTTC

j_call: TRBJ2-7
v_call: TRBV7-9
d_call: TRBD1
clone_size: NA
cdr3_aa: CASSLRDRVYEQYF
cdr3_nt: TGTGCCAGCAGCTTACGGGACAGGGTCTACGAGCAGTACTTC

j_call: TRBJ2-3
v_call: TRBV15
d_call: NA
clone_size: many
cdr3_aa: CATSRVTDLTDTQYF
cdr3_nt: TGTGCCACCAGCAGGGTTACCGACTTGACAGATACGCAGTATTTT

j_call: TRBJ1-6
v_call: TRBV7-9
d_call: NA
clone_size: many
cdr3_aa: CASSFDRGDNSPLHF
cdr3_nt: TGTGCCAGCAGCTTCGACAGAGGAGATAATTCACCCCTCCACTTT

j_call: TRBJ2-3
v_call: TRBV12-3/TRBV12-4
d_call: TRBD1
clone_size: many
cdr3_aa: CASSTGVRRGTDTQYF
cdr3_nt: TGTGCCAGCAGTACAGGGGTAAGGCGGGGCACAGATACGCAGTATTTT

j_call: TRBJ2-7
v_call: TRBV6-2/TRBV6-3
d_call: NA
clone_size: many
cdr3_aa: CASSTLGTVSYEQYF
cdr3_nt: TGTGCCAGCAGTACTCTCGGGACGGTCTCCTACGAGCAGTACTTC

j_call: TRBJ1-2
v_call: TRBV20-1
d_call: NA
clone_size: NA
cdr3_aa: CSAVSGYDYGYTF
cdr3_nt: TGCAGTGCAGTTTCGGGTTATGACTATGGCTACACCTTC

j_call: TRBJ1-5
v_call: TRBV28
d_call: TRBD1
clone_size: many
cdr3_aa: CASSRQGAEPQHF
cdr3_nt: TGTGCCAGCAGTAGACAGGGGGCAGAGCCCCAGCATTTT

j_call: TRBJ2-1
v_call: TRBV13
d_call: TRBD2
clone_size: NA
cdr3_aa: CASSPRGTGGYNEQFF
cdr3_nt: TGTGCCAGCAGCCCCCGTGGCACGGGAGGATACAATGAGCAGTTCTTC

j_call: TRBJ2-5
v_call: TRBV7-2
d_call: NA
clone_size: NA
cdr3_aa: CASSLRRMQETQYF
cdr3_nt: TGTGCCAGCAGCTTGCGACGGATGCAAGAGACCCAGTACTTC

j_call: TRBJ1-2
v_call: TRBV7-2
d_call: NA
clone_size: NA
cdr3_aa: CASSYDSYGYTF
cdr3_nt: TGTGCCAGCAGCTACGACAGTTATGGCTACACCTTC

j_call: TRBJ1-2
v_call: TRBV20-1
d_call: NA
clone_size: few
cdr3_aa: CSATEGGATYGYTF
cdr3_nt: TGCAGTGCTACCGAGGGGGGGGCGACCTATGGCTACACCTTC

j_call: TRBJ2-1
v_call: TRBV5-1
d_call: NA
clone_size: many
cdr3_aa: CASSLTVEDPYNEQFF
cdr3_nt: TGCGCCAGCAGCTTGACGGTCGAGGACCCCTACAATGAGCAGTTCTTC

j_call: TRBJ2-3
v_call: TRBV12-3/TRBV12-4
d_call: TRBD2
clone_size: many
cdr3_aa: CASTSWGLAGDTQYF
cdr3_nt: TGTGCCAGCACCTCCTGGGGTCTAGCGGGGGATACGCAGTATTTT

j_call: TRBJ2-1
v_call: TRBV25-1
d_call: NA
clone_size: many
cdr3_aa: CASSESALDEQFF
cdr3_nt: TGTGCCAGCAGTGAATCAGCCTTGGATGAGCAGTTCTTC

j_call: TRBJ2-7
v_call: TRBV9
d_call: TRBD2
clone_size: many
cdr3_aa: CASSPGGSYYEQYF
cdr3_nt: TGTGCCAGCAGCCCCGGCGGGAGTTATTACGAGCAGTACTTC

j_call: TRBJ1-1
v_call: TRBV6-1
d_call: TRBD1
clone_size: few
cdr3_aa: CASRAGGAGEAFF
cdr3_nt: TGTGCCAGCAGGGCAGGGGGCGCGGGGGAAGCTTTCTTT

j_call: TRBJ1-2
v_call: TRBV6-5
d_call: NA
clone_size: NA
cdr3_aa: CASSYSSRDGYTF
cdr3_nt: TGTGCCAGCAGTTACTCGAGTCGGGATGGCTACACCTTC

j_call: TRBJ1-4
v_call: TRBV10-3
d_call: NA
clone_size: many
cdr3_aa: CAISAGGNNEKLFF
cdr3_nt: TGTGCCATCAGTGCCGGGGGCAATAATGAAAAACTGTTTTTT

j_call: TRBJ2-3
v_call: TRBV20-1
d_call: NA
clone_size: few
cdr3_aa: CSASRGGSTDTQNF
cdr3_nt: TGCAGTGCTTCCAGGGGCGGGAGCACAGATACGCAGAATTTT

j_call: TRBJ2-1
v_call: TRBV6-2/TRBV6-3
d_call: TRBD2
clone_size: NA
cdr3_aa: CASSYRSGRGDNEQFF
cdr3_nt: TGTGCCAGCAGTTATAGGAGCGGGAGGGGGGACAATGAGCAGTTCTTC

j_call: TRBJ2-1
v_call: TRBV9
d_call: NA
clone_size: NA
cdr3_aa: CASSSASSYNEQFF
cdr3_nt: TGTGCCAGCTCTAGCGCGAGCTCCTACAATGAGCAGTTCTTC

j_call: TRBJ1-1
v_call: TRBV4-3
d_call: NA
clone_size: many
cdr3_aa: CASRRYQGEGTEAFF
cdr3_nt: TGCGCCAGCAGACGATACCAGGGTGAAGGGACTGAAGCTTTCTTT

j_call: TRBJ2-1
v_call: TRBV5-1
d_call: NA
clone_size: many
cdr3_aa: CASSLVSGSYNEQFF
cdr3_nt: TGCGCCAGCAGCTTGGTTAGCGGTTCCTACAATGAGCAGTTCTTC

j_call: TRBJ2-5
v_call: TRBV12-3/TRBV12-4
d_call: TRBD2
clone_size: few
cdr3_aa: CASSTTGTSGETQYF
cdr3_nt: TGTGCCAGCAGTACGACCGGGACTAGTGGAGAGACCCAGTACTTC

j_call: TRBJ2-2
v_call: TRBV24-1
d_call: TRBD2
clone_size: many
cdr3_aa: CATRGTTNTGELFF
cdr3_nt: TGTGCCACCAGAGGGACTACCAACACCGGGGAGCTGTTTTTT

j_call: TRBJ1-5
v_call: TRBV20-1
d_call: NA
clone_size: many
cdr3_aa: CSANPGPNQPQHF
cdr3_nt: TGCAGTGCTAATCCGGGCCCCAATCAGCCCCAGCATTTT

j_call: TRBJ2-5
v_call: TRBV6-5
d_call: NA
clone_size: few
cdr3_aa: CASRPGRRETQYF
cdr3_nt: TGTGCCAGCAGGCCGGGACGCCGAGAGACCCAGTACTTC

j_call: TRBJ2-5
v_call: TRBV27
d_call: TRBD2
clone_size: NA
cdr3_aa: CASSFSTSGTETQYF
cdr3_nt: TGTGCCAGCAGTTTCTCGACTAGCGGGACTGAGACCCAGTACTTC

j_call: TRBJ2-3
v_call: TRBV12-3/TRBV12-4
d_call: NA
clone_size: many
cdr3_aa: CASRPNKEDVTDTQYF
cdr3_nt: TGTGCCAGCAGACCCAATAAAGAGGATGTGACAGATACGCAGTATTTT

j_call: TRBJ2-2
v_call: TRBV5-5
d_call: TRBD2
clone_size: many
cdr3_aa: CASSLLGGRTGELFF
cdr3_nt: TGTGCCAGCAGCTTGTTAGGCGGGAGGACCGGGGAGCTGTTTTTT

j_call: TRBJ2-1
v_call: TRBV15
d_call: NA
clone_size: many
cdr3_aa: CATSRGPMDLVSEQFF
cdr3_nt: TGTGCCACCAGCAGAGGCCCCATGGATCTAGTTAGTGAGCAGTTCTTC

j_call: TRBJ2-5
v_call: TRBV7-9
d_call: NA
clone_size: many
cdr3_aa: CASSVRGLETQYF
cdr3_nt: TGTGCCAGCAGCGTTCGGGGGCTTGAGACCCAGTACTTC

j_call: TRBJ2-7
v_call: TRBV27
d_call: NA
clone_size: many
cdr3_aa: CASSLGSRGPSYEQYF
cdr3_nt: TGTGCCAGCAGCCTGGGTAGTCGCGGGCCCTCCTACGAGCAGTACTTC